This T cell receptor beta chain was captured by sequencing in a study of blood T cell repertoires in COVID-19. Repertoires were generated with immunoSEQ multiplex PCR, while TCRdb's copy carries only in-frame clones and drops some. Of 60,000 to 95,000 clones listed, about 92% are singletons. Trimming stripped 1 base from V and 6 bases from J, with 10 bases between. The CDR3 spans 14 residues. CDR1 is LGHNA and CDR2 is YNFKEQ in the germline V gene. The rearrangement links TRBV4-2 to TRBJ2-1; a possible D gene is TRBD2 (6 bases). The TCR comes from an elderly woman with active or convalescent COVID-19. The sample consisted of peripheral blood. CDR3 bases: TGTGCCAGCAGCCAAGGAGGGAGGACCAATGAGCAGTTCTTC. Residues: CASSQGGRTNEQFF.